Below, 10 T cell receptor beta chains from the same sample are listed, as sequenced in a study of T cells after yellow fever vaccination. TCRdb used MiXCR to reprocess the 5' RACE reads, holding one entry per CDR3 protein. The sample records under 200,000 distinct CDR3 sequences, approximately 6.8% being singletons. This sample comprised CD4+ T cells sorted from PBMCs, obtained 5 days after the first yellow fever vaccination. These receptors originate from a man between 18 and 29 years old who received the YFV17D yellow fever vaccine.

The chain links TRBV27 to TRBJ2-3, with 15 bases that match TRBD2. The V and J ends lost 0 bases and 0 bases, in that order; junction bases with no gene match: 4. The CDR3 is 19 amino acids. Germline-derived CDR1 and CDR2 are MNHEY and SMNVEV (reference sequence). The CDR3 protein is CASSLSRTSGGVSTDTQYF. Here the CDR3 DNA reads TGTGCCAGCAGTTTATCTAGGACTAGCGGGGGGGTTAGCACAGATACGCAGTATTTT.

This clonotype has only a few counts. This chain uses TRBV4-3 with TRBJ2-7, with unresolved D. Germline V gene lookup returns CDR1 LGHNA and CDR2 YSLEER. Trimming stripped 2 bases from V and 6 bases from J, with 11 bases between. The CDR3 sequence is 13 residues long. CDR3 DNA sequence: TGCGCCAGCAGCCAACAATACACGGCCGAGCAGTACTTC. Translation gives CASSQQYTAEQYF.

This clonotype showed up many times. The V and J genes are TRBV12-3 or TRBV12-4 and TRBJ1-1, with no clear D. The CDR3 extends over 12 amino acids. Trimming stripped 3 bases from V and 6 bases from J, with 8 bases between. CDR3 protein: CASSLRAPEAFF. The CDR3 nucleotides are TGTGCCAGCAGTTTGAGGGCTCCTGAAGCTTTCTTT.

The V gene is TRBV25-1, the J gene TRBJ1-6; D is unclear. V lost 3 bases, J lost 9 bases, and 15 bases lay in between. Germline assignment: CDR1 MGHDK and CDR2 SYGVNS. CDR3 length: 15 amino acids. As DNA, the CDR3 is TGTGCCAGCAGTGACAATCTACGCTGGAGTTCACCCCTCCACTTT. Translated, it gives CASSDNLRWSSPLHF.

This chain connects TRBV7-2 to TRBJ1-5; the D is unclear. V gave up 5 bases and J gave up 6 bases, with 11 bases separating them. The length of the CDR3 is 13 residues. CDR1 is SGHTA, CDR2 FQGNSA, per germline. The CDR3 nucleotides read TGTGCCAGCAGCCCGGAGGACGGTCAGCCCCAGCATTTT. Its protein product is CASSPEDGQPQHF. The entire variable domain, with the rest obtained from reference TRBV7-2 and TRBJ1-5, is as follows: GAGVSQSPSNKVTEKGKDVELRCDPISGHTALYWYRQSLGQGLEFLIYFQGNSAPDKSGLPSDRFSAERTGGSVSTLTIQRTQQEDSAVYLCASSPEDGQPQHFGDGTRLSIL.

This clonotype was recorded at least ten times. V is TRBV5-1 and J is TRBJ1-2, with no clear D. The V gene's germline CDR1 is SGHRS and CDR2 YFSETQ. The CDR3 has 14 amino acids. Trimming took off 0 bases at V and 4 bases at J, with 10 bases between the two ends. The CDR3 spells CASSLADRGYGYTF. The CDR3 DNA reads as TGCGCCAGCAGCTTGGCCGACCGGGGCTATGGCTACACCTTC.

This clonotype was seen only a few times. The rearrangement links TRBV19 to TRBJ2-7, with D possibly being TRBD1 (5 bases). The CDR3 is made up of 14 amino acids. Germline V lookup: CDR1 LNHDA, CDR2 SQIVND (reference sequence). The V gene lost 4 bases and the J gene lost 3 bases, with 13 bases spanning the gap. DNA for the CDR3: TGTGCCAGTAGTAGGAACACGGACAACTACGAGCAGTACTTC. It encodes CASSRNTDNYEQYF.

This clonotype was seen at least ten times. The genes are TRBV2 and TRBJ2-2; D gene unclear. This CDR3 has 13 residues. Trimming took 1 base from V and 3 from J, leaving 3 bases between them. CDR1 and CDR2 (germline): SNHLY, FYNNEI. The CDR3 coding sequence is TGTGCCAGCAGTGAAGGGTACACCGGGGAGCTGTTTTTT. Translation gives CASSEGYTGELFF.

The V gene is TRBV4-2, the J gene TRBJ2-7; D might be TRBD1 (6 bases). Germline CDR1 is LGHNA and CDR2 is YNFKEQ. V shed 4 bases and J shed 3 bases, with 10 bases lying between them. The CDR3 consists of 13 residues. CDR3 DNA: TGTGCCAGCAGCCCCCGGGACATCTACGAGCAGTACTTC. Its translation is CASSPRDIYEQYF.

In its sample, this clonotype was seen many times. The chain joins TRBV12-3 or TRBV12-4 to TRBJ2-3; 12 nucleotides line up with TRBD2. The CDR3 contains 17 residues. The V segment lost 3 bases and the J segment 0 bases; nucleotides outside the gene matches: 4. CDR3 in amino acids: CASSFTSGGLSTDTQYF. The CDR3 region has the DNA TGTGCCAGCAGTTTTACTAGCGGGGGGCTGAGCACAGATACGCAGTATTTT.